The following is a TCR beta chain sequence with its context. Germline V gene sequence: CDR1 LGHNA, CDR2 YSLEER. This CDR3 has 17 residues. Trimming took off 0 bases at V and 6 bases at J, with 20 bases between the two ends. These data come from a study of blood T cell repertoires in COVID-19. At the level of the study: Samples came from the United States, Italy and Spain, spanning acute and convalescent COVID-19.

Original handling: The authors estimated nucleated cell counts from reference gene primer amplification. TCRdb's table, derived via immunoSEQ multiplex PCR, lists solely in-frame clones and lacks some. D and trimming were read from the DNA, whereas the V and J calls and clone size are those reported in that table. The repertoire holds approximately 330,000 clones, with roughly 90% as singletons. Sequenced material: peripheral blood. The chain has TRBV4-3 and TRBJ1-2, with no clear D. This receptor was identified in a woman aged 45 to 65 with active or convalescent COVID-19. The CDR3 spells CASSQDFWRDDLNGYTF. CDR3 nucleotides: TGCGCCAGCAGCCAAGATTTCTGGAGGGATGATCTTAATGGCTACACCTTC.